This T cell receptor beta chain was obtained from a study of blood T cell repertoires in COVID-19. The table came from immunoSEQ multiplex PCR; TCRdb's copy has only in-frame clones and leaves some out. The sample consists of about 160,000 clones, about 89% of them appearing once. The CDR3 loop spans 15 amino acids. V dropped 2 bases and J dropped 7 bases, with 17 bases sitting between them. CDR1 SGHTA and CDR2 FQGNSA come from the germline V gene. The sample comprised peripheral blood. This sequence originates from a man aged 60 to 75 with acute or convalescent COVID-19. This rearrangement joins TRBV7-2 to TRBJ1-2, with D maybe TRBD1 (6 bases). The CDR3 loop reads CASSLLGQALSGYTF. The CDR3 nucleotides are TGTGCCAGCAGCTTATTGGGACAAGCCCTCTCTGGCTACACCTTC.